This T cell receptor (beta chain) is from a study of blood T cell repertoires in COVID-19. Study in general: The study drew acute and convalescent COVID-19 samples from the United States, Italy and Spain. PBMCs, B-cell-depleted T cells, or T cells provided the cDNA or gDNA that made up the material.

The assay was immunoSEQ multiplex PCR, and TCRdb's table has in-frame clones only and misses some. Of tens of thousands of clones in the sample, around 87% were seen once. This CDR3 region has 12 residues. CDR1 and CDR2 (germline): SGHNT, YENEEA. V lost 4 bases, J lost 6 bases, and 10 bases lay in between. The sequence was obtained from a human donor in a cohort sampled during active COVID-19. The sequenced sample consisted of peripheral blood. V gene TRBV11-3 combines with J gene TRBJ2-7; D is uncertain. This CDR3 reads CASSSAPLEQYF. The DNA for the CDR3 is TGTGCCAGCAGCTCCGCGCCCCTCGAGCAGTACTTC.